Below are 11 T cell receptor beta chains sequenced from a single sample in a study of response to subunit inactivated influenza vaccine. TCRdb re-called the RT-PCR reads through MiXCR, storing one row per CDR3 protein. Among around 790,000 distinct CDR3 sequences listed, over 20% were seen once. The specimen was PBMCs from blood, collected around 5 days after vaccination. Source of these receptors: a man aged 45 to 65 who received an inactivated influenza vaccine.

The chain employs TRBV18 and TRBJ2-7; 11 bases align to TRBD2. The length of the CDR3 is 13 residues. Germline assignment: CDR1 KGHSH and CDR2 LQKENI. J was trimmed by 6 bases and V by 8 bases; bases with no gene match: 6. In DNA, the CDR3 is TGTGCCAGCAGGACTAGCGGGCCGGCCGAGCAGTACTTC. This translates into CASRTSGPAEQYF.

This clonotype was observed a few times. The chain is built from TRBV20-1 and TRBJ2-3, with 9 bases fitting TRBD1. This CDR3 comprises 13 residues. CDR1 is DFQATT, CDR2 SNEGSKA, per germline (reference sequence). V lost 3 bases, J lost 5 bases, and 3 bases stayed unmatched. The CDR3 is CSASGTGRDTQYF. The DNA of the CDR3 is TGCAGTGCTAGTGGGACAGGGAGAGATACGCAGTATTTT.

V gene TRBV7-3 combines with J gene TRBJ2-1; 10 nucleotides match TRBD2. The CDR3 consists of 15 residues. The germline gives CDR1 SGHTA, CDR2 FQGTGA. The V gene end was trimmed by 5 bases and the J gene end by 7 bases; junction bases not matched to a gene: 8. The CDR3 region has the DNA TGTGCCAGCAGCCCACTAGCGGGACCGATAAATGAGCAGTTCTTC. It translates to CASSPLAGPINEQFF.

This sequence joins TRBV12-3 or TRBV12-4 and TRBJ1-1; 7 nucleotides align to TRBD1. V lost 3 bases to trimming and J lost 10 bases; unmatched junction nucleotides: 11. The CDR3 totals 14 residues. CDR3 bases: TGTGCCAGCAGTTTTCGACAGGGACAATACGTAGCTTTCTTT. This codes for CASSFRQGQYVAFF.

The gene calls are TRBV7-8 and TRBJ2-1, with TRBD1 as a possible D gene (6 bases). V lost 6 bases, J lost 3 bases, and 15 bases lay in between. Germline CDR1 and CDR2: SGHVS and FQNEAQ. The CDR3 covers 15 residues. The CDR3 protein is CASRPYRDFYNEQFF. In DNA form, the CDR3 reads TGTGCCAGCAGACCCTACAGGGATTTCTACAATGAGCAGTTCTTC.

The chain joins TRBV5-1 to TRBJ2-7; D gene ambiguous. The CDR3 has 12 residues. The V and J ends lost 4 bases and 4 bases respectively, with 9 bases between them. Germline assignment: CDR1 SGHRS and CDR2 YFSETQ. Written as DNA, the CDR3 is TGCGCCAGCAGCAATAACAATTACGAGCAGTACTTC. It yields the protein CASSNNNYEQYF.

The chain joins TRBV6-2 or TRBV6-3 to TRBJ2-5, with D tentatively TRBD1 (6 bases). Trimming left V 11 bases short and J 5 bases short, with 15 bases between. Germline values: CDR1 MNHEY, CDR2 SVGEGT. The length of the CDR3 is 12 residues. CDR3 protein: CAVRDNRETQYF. The CDR3 region has the DNA TGTGCCGTCCGGGACAACCGGGAGACCCAGTACTTC.

This clonotype was recorded many times. CDR3 bases: TGTGCCAGCAGCTTAGCCCTCCAAGAGACCCAGTACTTC. Protein product: CASSLALQETQYF. The V and J genes are TRBV7-2 and TRBJ2-5; D not resolved. The CDR3 loop spans 13 amino acids. Germline V gene data show CDR1 as SGHTA and CDR2 as FQGNSA. The V gene lost 0 bases and the J gene lost 1 base, with 3 bases spanning the gap. The complete variable domain, with remaining parts taken from reference TRBV7-2 and TRBJ2-5, reads GAGVSQSPSNKVTEKGKDVELRCDPISGHTALYWYRQSLGQGLEFLIYFQGNSAPDKSGLPSDRFSAERTGGSVSTLTIQRTQQEDSAVYLCASSLALQETQYFGPGTRLLVL.

The chain links TRBV7-9 to TRBJ2-7; no definite D call. CDR3 size: 12 residues. The germline V gene encodes CDR1 SEHNR and CDR2 FQNEAQ (reference sequence). Trimming took 1 base from V and 7 from J, leaving 8 bases between them. The chain's CDR3 is CASSLDQREQYF. In DNA, the CDR3 is TGTGCCAGCAGCTTAGATCAGCGTGAGCAGTACTTC.

This sequence joins TRBV4-2 and TRBJ2-7, with TRBD2 identical over 11 bases. Germline CDR1 is LGHNA and CDR2 is YNFKEQ. J was trimmed by 3 bases and V by 1 base; bases with no gene match: 2. This CDR3 region has 15 residues. The CDR3 protein is CASSQAGTSGYEQYF. For the CDR3, the DNA is TGTGCCAGCAGCCAAGCCGGGACTAGCGGCTACGAGCAGTACTTC.

This chain links TRBV19 with TRBJ2-7; possibly TRBD1 for D (6 bases). V was cut by 6 bases and J by 3 bases, with 15 bases left in between. The CDR3 contains 14 residues. CDR1 and CDR2 from the germline V gene are LNHDA and SQIVND (reference sequence). The CDR3 spells CASSQRQEYYEQYF. In nucleotides, the CDR3 is TGTGCCAGTAGCCAGAGACAGGAGTACTACGAGCAGTACTTC. Full variable domain (rest looked up from reference TRBV19 and TRBJ2-7): DGGITQSPKYLFRKEGQNVTLSCEQNLNHDAMYWYRQDPGQGLRLIYYSQIVNDFQKGDIAEGYSVSREKKESFPLTVTSAQKNPTAFYLCASSQRQEYYEQYFGPGTRLTVT.